This passage covers 4 T cell receptor beta chains from one sample sequenced in a study of blood T cell repertoires in COVID-19. Assay used: immunoSEQ multiplex PCR; TCRdb lists only in-frame clones, some missing. The sample contains hundreds of thousands of clones, about 92% of which appear only once. The sequencing input was PBMCs or T cells enriched from blood (not recorded which). The receptors were gathered from a man aged 55-75 years who had recovered from COVID-19.

In this sample, this clone turned up once. The V and J genes are TRBV7-2 and TRBJ2-1; 16 nucleotides agree with TRBD2. The CDR3 has 17 amino acids. V dropped 4 bases and J dropped 8; count of bases not matched to a gene: 8. Looked up from germline, CDR1 is SGHTA and CDR2 is FQGNSA. The CDR3 nucleotides are TGTGCCAGCAGCTCGAGCCCCGGGACTAGCGGGAGGGATGAGCAGTTCTTC. The encoded protein is CASSSSPGTSGRDEQFF.

This sequence joins TRBV2 and TRBJ1-2; 10 nucleotides align to TRBD1. The CDR3 has 11 amino acids. V lost 9 bases, J lost 8 bases, and 3 bases stayed unmatched. Per germline, CDR1 SNHLY and CDR2 FYNNEI. The CDR3 region is CARGTGDGYTF. Written as DNA, the CDR3 is TGTGCCAGGGGGACAGGGGACGGCTACACCTTC.

V is TRBV25-1 and J is TRBJ2-6; D not resolved. The CDR3 has 16 amino acids. V lost 1 base and J 0 bases, leaving 7 bases between the germline ends. Looked up from germline, CDR1 is MGHDK and CDR2 is SYGVNS. This CDR3 reads CASSEWSSSGANVLTF. In DNA form, the CDR3 reads TGTGCCAGCAGTGAATGGAGTAGCTCTGGGGCCAACGTCCTGACTTTC. The full variable domain, in which reference TRBV25-1 and TRBJ2-6 provide the parts outside the CDR3, is EADIYQTPRYLVIGTGKKITLECSQTMGHDKMYWYQQDPGMELHLIHYSYGVNSTEKGDLSSESTVSRIRTEHFPLTLESARPSHTSQYLCASSEWSSSGANVLTFGAGSRLTVL.

The chain recombines TRBV4-1 with TRBJ2-1; 10 bases are a match to TRBD2. J gave up 4 bases and V 1 base, and 4 bases lay outside the gene matches. Germline CDR1 is MGHRA and CDR2 is YSYEKL. The length of the CDR3 is 16 residues. CDR3 residues: CASSQAQRGGYNEQFF. The CDR3 DNA follows: TGCGCCAGCAGCCAAGCCCAGCGGGGGGGGTACAATGAGCAGTTCTTC.